The source of this TCR beta chain is a study of radiotherapy plus CTLA-4 blockade in lung cancer. Overall study findings and caveats: Once radiotherapy plus ipilimumab had been given, TCR clones derived from tumor expanded in blood. Increased serum interferon-beta after radiation also reportedly predicted response strongly.

Trimming removed 4 bases at V and 1 base at J, with 3 bases between. Germline V gene data show CDR1 as SEHNR and CDR2 as FQNEAQ (reference sequence). The CDR3 has 12 residues. Note on this clone: The target antigen is unknown.

Some clones are missing from TCRdb's copy, which holds only in-frame ones; the method was immunoSEQ multiplex PCR. This repertoire shows some 30,000 clones, roughly four fifths found once; its top ten account for approximately 23%. Source: peripheral blood, taken from a patient treated with radiotherapy plus ipilimumab. The chain combines TRBV7-9 with TRBJ2-3; D is unresolved. The source of this sequence is a human donor with non-small cell lung cancer that progressed on radiotherapy plus ipilimumab. CDR3: CASSSGTDTQYF. CDR3 in DNA: TGTGCCAGCAGCTCGGGCACAGATACGCAGTATTTT.